The clone carrying this T cell receptor (beta chain) was counted ten times or more. No antigen is known for it. Markers CD45RO/CCR7/CD25/CD127/CD95/CD27 served to sort CD4+ naive, central memory, regulatory and stem cell-like memory cells. Germline V gives CDR1 SGHDN, CDR2 FVKESK. Deletions cut 4 bases from V and 10 bases from J, with 16 bases between. The CDR3 is 13 residues long. What was sequenced were expressed TCRB transcripts, since all of the isolated RNA had been reverse transcribed. Only in-frame clones appear in the TCRdb table, and some are missing; sequencing was by immunoSEQ multiplex PCR. The table records about 130,000 clones, roughly 10% of them present only once. These data originate in a study of beta chain features in type 1 diabetes. Overall study findings and caveats: All four CD4+ subsets from Type 1 diabetes patients carried moderately but significantly shorter TCRB CDR3s.

The chain recombines TRBV14 with TRBJ2-5; TRBD2 might be the D (5 bases). The source material was central memory CD4+ T cells from blood. This clonotype was obtained from a man aged 30 to 39 with type 1 diabetes. CDR3 sequence: CASSPNTNGIQYF. The CDR3 bases are TGTGCCAGCAGCCCTAACACGAACGGGATCCAGTACTTC.